Sequencing of this T cell receptor (beta chain) was carried out in a study of metastatic and nonmetastatic thyroid tumors. Study-level information: Blood and tumor or nodule tissue repertoires from malignant and benign thyroid patients were compared. General observations from the study: It was reported that TCR beta diversity was significantly higher in malignant thyroid tumors than benign nodules, in blood and tumor.

Germline V gene lookup returns CDR1 MGHDK and CDR2 SYGVNS. The CDR3 length is 13 residues. Unmatched junction bases numbered 8, after V lost 10 bases and J lost 6 bases. Per the study methods: Between-group CDR3 differences, defined by clinicopathological status, yielded a distant-metastasis classifier for papillary thyroid cancer. TCRdb re-analyzed the PCR reads using MiXCR. Here the V and J calls rest on TCRdb's processing, not on the authors' analysis. In the table there are 23,000 or so clones, roughly a quarter of which are singletons. This clone was detected only a few times. Its antigen remains unknown. Among the patients, none had received any treatment before thyroid surgery.

The rearrangement joins TRBV25-1 to TRBJ2-2; 7 positions agree with TRBD1. Sequences were obtained from tumor tissue. The TCR was taken from a male donor with papillary thyroid cancer or a benign thyroid nodule (not recorded which). Some clones in this sample may be carry-over from other donors' samples. The CDR3 sequence is CAIITQGAGELFF. In DNA, the CDR3 is TGTGCCATCATCACCCAGGGGGCCGGGGAGCTGTTTTTT.